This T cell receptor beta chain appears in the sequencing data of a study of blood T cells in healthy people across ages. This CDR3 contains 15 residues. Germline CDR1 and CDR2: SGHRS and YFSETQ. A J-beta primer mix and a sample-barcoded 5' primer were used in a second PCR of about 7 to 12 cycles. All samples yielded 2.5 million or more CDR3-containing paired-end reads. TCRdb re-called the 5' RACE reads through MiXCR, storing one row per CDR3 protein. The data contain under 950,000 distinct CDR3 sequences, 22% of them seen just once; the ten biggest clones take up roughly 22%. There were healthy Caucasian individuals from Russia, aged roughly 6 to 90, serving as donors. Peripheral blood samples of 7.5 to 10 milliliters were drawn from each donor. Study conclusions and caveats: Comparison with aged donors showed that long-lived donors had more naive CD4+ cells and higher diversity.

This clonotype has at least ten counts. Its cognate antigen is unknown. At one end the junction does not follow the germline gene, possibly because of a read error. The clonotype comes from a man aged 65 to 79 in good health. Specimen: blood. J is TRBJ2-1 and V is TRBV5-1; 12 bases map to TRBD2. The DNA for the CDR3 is TGTGCCAGCAGCCTTCGACTAGCGGGGGACAATGAGCAGTTCTTC. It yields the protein CASSLRLAGDNEQFF.